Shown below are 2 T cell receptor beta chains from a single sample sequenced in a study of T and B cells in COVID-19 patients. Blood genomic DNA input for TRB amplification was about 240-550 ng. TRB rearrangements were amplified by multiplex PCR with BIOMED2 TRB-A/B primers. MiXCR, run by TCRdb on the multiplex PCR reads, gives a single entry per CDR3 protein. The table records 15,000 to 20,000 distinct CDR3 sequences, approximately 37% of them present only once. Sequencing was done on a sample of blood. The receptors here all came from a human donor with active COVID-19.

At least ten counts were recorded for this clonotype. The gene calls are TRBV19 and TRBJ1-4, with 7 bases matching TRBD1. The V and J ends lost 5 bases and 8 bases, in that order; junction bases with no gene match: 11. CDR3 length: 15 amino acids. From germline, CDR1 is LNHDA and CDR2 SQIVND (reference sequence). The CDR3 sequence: CASSLPQGRGEKLFF. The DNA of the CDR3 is TGTGCCAGTAGTCTACCACAGGGGAGAGGGGAAAAACTGTTTTTT.

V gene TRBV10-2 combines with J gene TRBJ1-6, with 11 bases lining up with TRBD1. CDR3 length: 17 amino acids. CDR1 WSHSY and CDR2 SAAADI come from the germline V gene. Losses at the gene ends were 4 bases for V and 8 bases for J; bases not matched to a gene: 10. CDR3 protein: CASSGLRTGGGDSPLHF. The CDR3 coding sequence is TGCGCCAGCAGTGGGCTCAGGACAGGGGGCGGAGATTCACCCCTCCACTTT.